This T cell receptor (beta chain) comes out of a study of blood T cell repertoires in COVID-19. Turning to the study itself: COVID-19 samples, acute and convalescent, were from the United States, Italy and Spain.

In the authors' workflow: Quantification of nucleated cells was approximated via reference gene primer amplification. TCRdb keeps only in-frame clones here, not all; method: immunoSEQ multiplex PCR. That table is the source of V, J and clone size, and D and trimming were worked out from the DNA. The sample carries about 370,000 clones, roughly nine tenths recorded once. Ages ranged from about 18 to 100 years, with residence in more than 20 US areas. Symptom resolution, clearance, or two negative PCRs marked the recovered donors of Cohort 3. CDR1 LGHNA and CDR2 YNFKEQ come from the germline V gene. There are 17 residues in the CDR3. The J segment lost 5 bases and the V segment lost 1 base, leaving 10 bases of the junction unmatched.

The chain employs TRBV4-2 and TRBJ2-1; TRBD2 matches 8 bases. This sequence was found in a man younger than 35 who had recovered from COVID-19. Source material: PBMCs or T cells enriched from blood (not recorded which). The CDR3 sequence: CASSQVAGTSTHNEQFF. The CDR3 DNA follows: TGTGCCAGCAGCCAAGTAGCGGGGACTTCTACCCACAATGAGCAGTTCTTC.